This passage covers 18 T cell receptor beta chains from one sample sequenced in a study of blood T cell repertoires in COVID-19. Generated by immunoSEQ multiplex PCR, the TCRdb table keeps only in-frame clones and is missing some. The sample lists 140,000 or so clones, over 75% seen once, with roughly 10% in the top ten. The source material was peripheral blood. All receptors come from a man between 60 and 75 years old with active or convalescent COVID-19.

The chain has TRBV30 and TRBJ1-3; D is ambiguous. The V end lost 0 bases, the J end lost 0 bases, and 9 bases lay between the germline ends. The germline CDR1 and CDR2 sequences are GTSNPN and SVGIG (reference sequence). The CDR3 contains 15 residues. CDR3 sequence reads: CAWSVMYSSGNTIYF. DNA for the CDR3: TGTGCCTGGAGTGTAATGTACAGCTCTGGAAACACCATATATTTT.

The chain carries TRBV3-1 (or the pseudogene TRBV3-2) and TRBJ1-2; D may be TRBD1 (6 bases). Looked up from germline, CDR1 is LGHDT and CDR2 is YNNKEL (reference sequence). The CDR3 is 15 amino acids. V shed 5 bases and J shed 4 bases, with 17 bases lying between them. The CDR3 DNA reads as TGTGCCAGCAGCTTCCTTCAGGGGACATCCTATGGCTACACCTTC. Its translation: CASSFLQGTSYGYTF.

V and J are TRBV7-8 and TRBJ2-7, with 7 bases matching TRBD2. The junction had 8 bases not matched to a gene; V was cut back by 5 bases and J by 4 bases. This CDR3 is 14 amino acids long. Germline V gene lookup returns CDR1 SGHVS and CDR2 FQNEAQ. The CDR3 is CASSPRTRRYEQYF. In DNA, the CDR3 is TGTGCCAGCAGCCCCCGGACTAGAAGGTACGAGCAGTACTTC.

The genes are TRBV19 and TRBJ2-7, with 7 bases aligning to TRBD1. The CDR3 is made up of 13 amino acids. Germline CDR1 reads LNHDA; CDR2 reads SQIVND (reference sequence). The trim removed 1 base at V and 6 bases at J, leaving 3 bases unmatched. The CDR3 here is CASSIVQGTEQYF. CDR3 sequence (DNA): TGTGCCAGTAGTATAGTACAGGGGACCGAGCAGTACTTC.

The chain links TRBV29-1 to TRBJ1-2; D might be TRBD1 (6 bases). The germline V gene encodes CDR1 SQVTM and CDR2 ANQGSEA. Trimming pared 8 bases from V and 6 bases from J, leaving 10 bases between. CDR3 size: 10 residues. The DNA for the CDR3 is TGCAGCTTCAACAGGGATGGCTACACCTTC. Translating gives CSFNRDGYTF.

The chain combines TRBV5-4 with TRBJ2-5; the D gene is possibly TRBD2 (6 bases). The CDR3 contains 12 residues. Germline V gene lookup returns CDR1 SGHNT and CDR2 YYREEE (reference sequence). V dropped 5 bases and J dropped 5 bases, with 10 bases sitting between them. The CDR3 DNA reads as TGTGCCAGCAGAAGACTAGGGGAGACCCAGTACTTC. Translation: CASRRLGETQYF.

The CDR3 region is CASSQELPGELFF. CDR3 DNA sequence: TGCGCCAGCAGCCAAGAACTACCCGGGGAGCTGTTTTTT. This sequence joins TRBV4-3 and TRBJ2-2; D uncertain. Germline V CDR1 and CDR2: LGHNA, YSLEER. This CDR3 is 13 amino acids long. Trimming pared 0 bases from V and 6 bases from J, leaving 5 bases between.

This chain connects TRBV7-9 to TRBJ1-2; no firm D call. The CDR3 length is 14 residues. Germline loops: CDR1 SEHNR, CDR2 FQNEAQ (reference sequence). V lost 5 bases to trimming and J lost 8 bases, with 18 bases between them. Here the CDR3 DNA reads TGTGCCAGCAGCCAACCGGGATACGGCCCAGGCTACACCTTC. Translating gives CASSQPGYGPGYTF. The full variable domain, with the rest looked up from reference TRBV7-9 and TRBJ1-2, is DTGVSQNPRHKITKRGQNVTFRCDPISEHNRLYWYRQTLGQGPEFLTYFQNEAQLEKSRLLSDRFSAERPKGSFSTLEIQRTEQGDSAMYLCASSQPGYGPGYTFGSGTRLTVV.

The J gene is TRBJ2-1, the V gene TRBV28; 8 nucleotides align to TRBD1. CDR1 is MDHEN and CDR2 is SYDVKM in the germline V gene. Germline trimming cut 5 bases from V and 6 bases from J; bases unmatched to any gene: 12. CDR3 length: 16 residues. DNA for the CDR3: TGTGCCAGCAGTGCGTCCGGACAGGGACTTTTCAATGAGCAGTTCTTC. This gives the protein CASSASGQGLFNEQFF.

The rearrangement links TRBV19 to TRBJ1-1, with D perhaps matching TRBD1 (5 bases). Trimming took 6 bases from V and 1 from J, leaving 9 bases between them. The germline V gene has CDR1 LNHDA and CDR2 SQIVND (reference sequence). This CDR3 region has 13 residues. The CDR3 sequence: CASRGQPNTEAFF. CDR3 nucleotide sequence: TGTGCCAGTAGGGGGCAGCCGAACACTGAAGCTTTCTTT.

J is TRBJ1-2 and V is TRBV28; TRBD1 agrees at 10 bases. CDR1 is MDHEN and CDR2 is SYDVKM in the germline V gene. V dropped 5 bases and J dropped 4; count of bases not matched to a gene: 7. This CDR3 contains 15 residues. CDR3 sequence (DNA): TGTGCCAGCAGTCCCCGGGACAGGGGTTCCTATGGCTACACCTTC. This gives the protein CASSPRDRGSYGYTF.

The chain carries TRBV5-1 and TRBJ1-1; D is uncertain. The CDR3 loop spans 14 amino acids. Germline V gives CDR1 SGHRS, CDR2 YFSETQ. V was shortened by 0 bases and J by 5 bases, with 11 bases between the two germline ends. The CDR3 nucleotides read TGCGCCAGCAGCTTGGCGGCGGGGAGGACTGAAGCTTTCTTT. The encoded protein is CASSLAAGRTEAFF.

The CDR3, as DNA: TGTGCCAGCAGCGAGGGACAGGGGGCCTACGAGCAGTACTTC. Residues: CASSEGQGAYEQYF. V usage is TRBV9 and J usage is TRBJ2-7; 11 bases are a match to TRBD1. CDR3 length: 14 residues. V shed 3 bases, J shed 2 bases, and the junction held 1 base outside the gene matches. Germline-derived CDR1 and CDR2 are SGDLS and YYNGEE.

The chain joins TRBV25-1 to TRBJ2-1; 11 positions agree with TRBD2. J gave up 9 bases and V 4 bases, and 11 bases lay outside the gene matches. Germline CDR1 reads MGHDK; CDR2 reads SYGVNS. There are 16 residues in the CDR3. The CDR3 reads CASSARSGRAQGEQFF. CDR3 DNA: TGTGCCAGCAGTGCTCGTAGCGGGAGGGCCCAGGGTGAGCAGTTCTTC.

Written as DNA, the CDR3 is TGTGCCAGCAGAGGGACAGGCCGCTCCTACGAGCAGTACTTC. Its protein is CASRGTGRSYEQYF. The rearrangement joins TRBV6-5 to TRBJ2-7, with 8 positions matching TRBD1. Germline loops: CDR1 MNHEY, CDR2 SVGAGI. The CDR3 loop spans 14 amino acids. The junction had 4 bases not matched to a gene; V was cut back by 6 bases and J by 0 bases.

This clone was seen a single time. V is TRBV20-1 and J is TRBJ2-5; 9 nucleotides align to TRBD1. The germline gives CDR1 DFQATT, CDR2 SNEGSKA (reference sequence). Unmatched junction bases numbered 15, after V lost 3 bases and J lost 4 bases. The CDR3 covers 17 residues. The DNA for the CDR3 is TGCAGTGCTAGTACCGGGACAGGGCTTAATATGGGAGAGACCCAGTACTTC. Translating it yields CSASTGTGLNMGETQYF.

The chain recombines TRBV11-2 with TRBJ2-1; tentatively, D is TRBD2 (5 bases). Germline-derived CDR1 and CDR2 are SGHAT and FQNNGV. The CDR3 runs to 16 residues. The ends were cut back, 4 bases at V and 7 bases at J, with 20 bases in the middle. Here the CDR3 reads CASSSRLGERWNEQFF. The CDR3, as DNA: TGTGCCAGCAGCTCAAGACTTGGGGAGCGATGGAATGAGCAGTTCTTC.

This clone was counted once. The rearrangement uses TRBV6-1 and TRBJ1-1; 8 positions match TRBD1. Germline V gene sequence: CDR1 MNHNS, CDR2 SASEGT. There are 14 residues in the CDR3. V was clipped by 1 base and J by 9 bases; unmatched bases: 7. The CDR3 nucleotides are TGTGCCAGCAGTGAAGTGGGAACAGGGGGGCAAGCTTTCTTT. Amino acids: CASSEVGTGGQAFF.